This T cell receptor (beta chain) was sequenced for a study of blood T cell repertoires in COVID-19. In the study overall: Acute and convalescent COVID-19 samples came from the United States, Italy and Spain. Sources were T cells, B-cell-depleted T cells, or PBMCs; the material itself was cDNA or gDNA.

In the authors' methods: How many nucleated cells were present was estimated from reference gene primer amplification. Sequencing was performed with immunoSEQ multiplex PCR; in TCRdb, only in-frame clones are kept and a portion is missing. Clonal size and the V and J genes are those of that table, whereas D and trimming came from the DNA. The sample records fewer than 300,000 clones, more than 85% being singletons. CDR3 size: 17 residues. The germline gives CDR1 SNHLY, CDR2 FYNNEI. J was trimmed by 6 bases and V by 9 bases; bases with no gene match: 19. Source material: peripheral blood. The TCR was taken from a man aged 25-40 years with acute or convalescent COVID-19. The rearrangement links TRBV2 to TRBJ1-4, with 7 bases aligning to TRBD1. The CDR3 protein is CASRGILQGIRDEKLFF. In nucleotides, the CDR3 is TGTGCCAGTCGCGGGATACTACAGGGGATCCGCGATGAAAAACTGTTTTTT.